Reported below is one TCR beta chain. Its target is not known. These data are taken from a study of T cells in Graves' hyperthyroidism and ophthalmopathy. TCR beta CDR3 regions were amplified from RNA. First-round RT-PCR targeting the TCR CDR3 was performed with the HTBI primer set. MiXCR, run by TCRdb on the multiplex PCR reads, gives a single entry per CDR3 protein. The sample contains 450,000 to 700,000 distinct CDR3 sequences, more than 45% of which appear only once. Findings of the study overall: A 13 V-J signature model discriminated ophthalmopathy versus stable hyperthyroidism. Ophthalmopathy got predicted by the model a median roughly 6.4 months before its onset. Most clonotypes that expanded in the thyroid above 0.001 also showed up in blood.

Sequenced material: peripheral blood or thyroid tissue (not recorded which). This TCR was sampled from an adult woman with Graves' disease, either hyperthyroidism or ophthalmopathy (not recorded which).

The DNA of the CDR3 is TGTGCCAGCAGTTTAGGGTTTAGACAAGAGACCCAGTACTTC. This translates into CASSLGFRQETQYF. V and J are TRBV28 and TRBJ2-5; D is unresolved. This CDR3 region has 14 residues. CDR1 and CDR2 (germline): MDHEN, SYDVKM. V was pared by 2 bases and J by 2 bases, with 9 bases between.